This T cell receptor beta chain was documented in a study of molecular identifiers for immune sequencing clone quantification. This CDR3 region has 14 residues. Germline V gene sequence: CDR1 GTSNPN, CDR2 SVGIG (reference sequence). MiXCR was run by TCRdb on the PCR reads, yielding one entry per CDR3 protein. This sample carries tens of thousands of distinct CDR3 sequences, around a fifth of them seen once, and the ten largest clones take about 1.3%. To note about this clonotype: This may come from a read error, since a much larger clone is one base off.

This TCR derives from a human donor in good health. Some libraries in this study had Jurkat cell RNA spiked in. The genes are TRBV30 and TRBJ1-3, with TRBD1 matching 8 bases. Specimen: naive CD8+ T cells from blood, with Jurkat cell RNA spiked in. Subset specified: FACS-sorted CD8+CD4-CCR7+CD45RA+ naive T cells. The CDR3 nucleotides read TGTGCCTGGAGCCCGGGACAGGCGGGAGACACCATACATTTT. Its protein is CAWSPGQAGDTIHF.